These 2 T cell receptor beta chains were sequenced from one sample in a study of molecular identifiers for immune sequencing clone quantification (dated by TCRdb to 2016 to 2019). Preparation of the library involved PCR. TCRdb shows the sequencer as NextSeq 500. TCRdb reanalyzed the raw reads on its own, using fastp at Q25 for trimming and MiXCR for clone calling, and kept in-frame beta chains. All rows with the same CDR3 protein become a single entry with the most common DNA and genes. This sample gives over 550,000 distinct CDR3 sequences in total; roughly 25% of them show up just once. 0.78% of the sample is held by the ten biggest clonotypes. Sequencing used naive CD8+ T cells from blood, with Jurkat cell RNA spiked in. What the cell subset or site label conveys for this sample: FACS-sorted CD8+CD4-CCR7+CD45RA+ naive T cells. The receptors here all came from a human donor in good health. Some libraries in this study had Jurkat cell RNA spiked in.

This clonotype was counted at least ten times. The chain is built from TRBV5-6 and TRBJ1-5; a possible D gene is TRBD1 (5 bases). Germline values: CDR1 SGHDT, CDR2 YYEEEE. The CDR3 sequence is 12 residues long. Trimming removed 2 bases at V and 6 bases at J, with 6 bases between. CDR3 DNA sequence: TGTGCCAGCAGCTTAGGGACTCAGCCCCAGCATTTT. Its translation: CASSLGTQPQHF. The full variable domain, with the rest looked up from reference TRBV5-6 and TRBJ1-5, is DAGVTQSPTHLIKTRGQQVTLRCSPKSGHDTVSWYQQALGQGPQFIFQYYEEEERQRGNFPDRFSGHQFPNYSSELNVNALLLGDSALYLCASSLGTQPQHFGDGTRLSIL.

This chain connects TRBV24-1 to TRBJ2-5, with 7 bases aligning to TRBD1. Germline V gives CDR1 KGHDR, CDR2 SFDVKD. V lost 3 bases and J lost 5; bases outside the gene matches: 8. The CDR3 is made up of 15 amino acids. Written as DNA, the CDR3 is TGTGCCACCAGTGATATCGGGACAGAAGGCGAGACCCAGTACTTC. Its translation: CATSDIGTEGETQYF.